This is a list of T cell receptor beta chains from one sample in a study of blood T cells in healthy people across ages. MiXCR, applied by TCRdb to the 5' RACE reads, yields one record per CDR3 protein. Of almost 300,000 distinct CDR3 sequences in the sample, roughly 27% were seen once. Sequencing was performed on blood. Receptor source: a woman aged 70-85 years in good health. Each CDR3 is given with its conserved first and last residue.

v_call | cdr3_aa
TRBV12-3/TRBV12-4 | CASSPPITSGSVNEQYF
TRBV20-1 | CSARDTRVRAEQYF
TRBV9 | CASSTRTSGAQETQYF
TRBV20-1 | CSARDQGKRAFF
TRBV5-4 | CASSFQTSGGNEQFF
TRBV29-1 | CSVRPESGANVLTF
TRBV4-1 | CASSQPLQGAKAEAFF
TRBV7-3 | CASSSRDSEEQYF
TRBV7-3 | CASSLTGQGVFF
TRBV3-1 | CAGSQVSGISQETQYF
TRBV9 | CASSQSRTGGTQYF
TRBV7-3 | CASSAGTAGELFF
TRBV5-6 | CASSLGQDPYEQYF
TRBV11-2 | CASSLTLTESGKLFF
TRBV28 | CASSSPGLAAQYF
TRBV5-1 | CASSSLGASKEETQYF
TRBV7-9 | CASSPGLVDKTQYF
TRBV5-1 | CASSLDPSVNEQYF
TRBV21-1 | CASSRAGQGNTEAFF
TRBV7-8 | CASSLRGLTEETQYF
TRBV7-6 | CASSSRQGSEKLFF
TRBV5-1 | CASSLSGLSYNEQFF
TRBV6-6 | CASLSHRDRADEQYF
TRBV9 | CASSVAGGQETQYF
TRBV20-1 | CSAALGTGDRETQYF
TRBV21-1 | CASSKVFRPSRNTIYF
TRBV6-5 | CASSRRGRIYGYTF
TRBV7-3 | CASSQEGGDTQYF
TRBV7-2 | CASSQRGREAFF
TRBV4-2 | CASSQDLSIGAQYF
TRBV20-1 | CSSTDSDHNEQFF
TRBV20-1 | CSAERQGPGTEAFF
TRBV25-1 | CASRAGSVGETQYF
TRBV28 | CASSSSPGTSNETDTQYF
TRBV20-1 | CSAGGSSYNEQFF
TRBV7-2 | CASSSGGDNEQFF
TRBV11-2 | CASSPQTSLSSYEQYF
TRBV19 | CASNSVSGQGRNEQFF
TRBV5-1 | CASRGSSTDTQYF
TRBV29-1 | CSVGGNNDGEQFF